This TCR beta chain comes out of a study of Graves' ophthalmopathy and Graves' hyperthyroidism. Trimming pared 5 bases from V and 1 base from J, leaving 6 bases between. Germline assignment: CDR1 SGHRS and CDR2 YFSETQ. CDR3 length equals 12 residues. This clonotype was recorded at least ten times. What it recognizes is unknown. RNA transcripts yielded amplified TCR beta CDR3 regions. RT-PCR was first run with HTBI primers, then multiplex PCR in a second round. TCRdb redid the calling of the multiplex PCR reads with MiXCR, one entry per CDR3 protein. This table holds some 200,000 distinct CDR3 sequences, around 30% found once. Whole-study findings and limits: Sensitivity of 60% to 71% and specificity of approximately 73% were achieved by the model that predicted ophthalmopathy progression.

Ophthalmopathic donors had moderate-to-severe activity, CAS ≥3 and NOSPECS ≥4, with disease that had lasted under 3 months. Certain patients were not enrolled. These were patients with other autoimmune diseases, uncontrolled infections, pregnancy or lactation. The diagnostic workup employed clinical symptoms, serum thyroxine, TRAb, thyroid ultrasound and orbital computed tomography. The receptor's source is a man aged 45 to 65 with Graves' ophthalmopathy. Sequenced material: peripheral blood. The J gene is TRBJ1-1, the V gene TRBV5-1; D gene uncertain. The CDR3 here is CASRYGNTEAFF. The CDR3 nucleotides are TGCGCCAGCAGGTACGGGAACACTGAAGCTTTCTTT.